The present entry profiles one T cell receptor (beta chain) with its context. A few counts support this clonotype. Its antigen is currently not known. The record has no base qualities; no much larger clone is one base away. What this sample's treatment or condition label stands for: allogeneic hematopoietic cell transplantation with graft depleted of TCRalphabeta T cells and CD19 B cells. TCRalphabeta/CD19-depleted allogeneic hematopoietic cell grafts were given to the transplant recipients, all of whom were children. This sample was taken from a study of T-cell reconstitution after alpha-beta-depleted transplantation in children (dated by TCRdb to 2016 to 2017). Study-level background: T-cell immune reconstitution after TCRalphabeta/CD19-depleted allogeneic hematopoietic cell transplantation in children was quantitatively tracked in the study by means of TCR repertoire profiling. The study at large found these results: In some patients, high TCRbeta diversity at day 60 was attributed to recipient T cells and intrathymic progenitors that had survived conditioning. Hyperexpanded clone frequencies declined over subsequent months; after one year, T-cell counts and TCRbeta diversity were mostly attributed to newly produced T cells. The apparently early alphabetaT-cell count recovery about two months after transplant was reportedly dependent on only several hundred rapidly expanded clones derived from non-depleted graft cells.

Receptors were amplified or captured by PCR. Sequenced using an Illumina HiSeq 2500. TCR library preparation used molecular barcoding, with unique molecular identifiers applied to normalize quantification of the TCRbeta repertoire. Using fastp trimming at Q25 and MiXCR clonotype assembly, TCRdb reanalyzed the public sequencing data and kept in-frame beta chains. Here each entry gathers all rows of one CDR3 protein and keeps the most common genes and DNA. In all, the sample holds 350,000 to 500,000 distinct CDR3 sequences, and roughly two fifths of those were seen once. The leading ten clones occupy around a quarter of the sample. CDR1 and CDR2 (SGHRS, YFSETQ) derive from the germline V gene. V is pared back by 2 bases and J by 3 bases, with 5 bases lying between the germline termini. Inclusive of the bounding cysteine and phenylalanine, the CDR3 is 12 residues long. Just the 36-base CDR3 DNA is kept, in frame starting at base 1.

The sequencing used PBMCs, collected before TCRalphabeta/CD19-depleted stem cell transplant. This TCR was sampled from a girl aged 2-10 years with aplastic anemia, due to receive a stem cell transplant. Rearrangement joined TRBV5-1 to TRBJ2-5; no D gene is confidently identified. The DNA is TGCGCCAGCAGCTTTGGGGAAGAGACCCAGTACTTC. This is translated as CASSFGEETQYF.